The subject of this entry is one T cell receptor (beta chain). Its antigen is still unknown. This entry is derived from a study of cytomegalovirus exposure and HLA in healthy donors. Study-level points and caveats: Later on, an analysis found that several of the most significant clusters appeared to be linked to common viral pathogens, which included parvovirus B19. Later analysis suggested most CMV-associated TCR beta chains were HLA-restricted.

The germline gives CDR1 SGDLS, CDR2 YYNGEE. The CDR3 length is 13 residues. V shed 10 bases, J shed 13 bases, and the junction held 12 bases outside the gene matches. The PCR was carried out with 60 Vbeta primers and 13 Jbeta primers. Only in-frame clones appear in the TCRdb table, and some are missing; sequencing was by immunoSEQ multiplex PCR. Of about 150,000 clones listed, roughly 82% are singletons. The chain recombines TRBV9 with TRBJ1-6; 9 bases are shared with TRBD1. Sequences were obtained from PBMCs. This sequence was found in a woman aged 45 to 65 in good health and CMV-seropositive. CDR3 residues: CASSGTGMVPLHF. DNA for the CDR3: TGTGCCTCGTCCGGGACAGGGATGGTTCCCCTCCACTTT.